The clone carrying this TCR beta chain was seen a few times. Its antigen is unknown. The source of the sample is a study of vaccination and CD4 T cells after COVID-19. Looking at the study overall: Post-COVID sampling occurred a median roughly 100 days after diagnosis (range 35 to 161).

At the Johns Hopkins FTIC core, DNA taken from cultured CD4+ T cells was sequenced by way of the Oncomine TCR Beta short-read assay. MiXCR was run by TCRdb on the PCR reads, yielding one entry per CDR3 protein. The sample shows 8,000 to 9,000 distinct CDR3 sequences, about 59% of them seen only once. Indicated treatment: 10-day PBMC culture with coronavirus spike peptide pools or control peptides (ViraFEST assay). T cells were expanded with peptide pools, and expanded clonotypes were identified by TCR sequencing. Input material: CD4+ T cells from blood, cultured in vitro. The receptor was isolated from a human donor who had recovered from COVID-19.

CDR3 region: CASRVRGRAMETQYF. DNA of the CDR3: TGTGCCAGCAGGGTAAGGGGGAGGGCCATGGAGACCCAGTACTTC. The chain couples TRBV28 to TRBJ2-5, with D maybe TRBD2 (7 bases). Germline CDR1 and CDR2: MDHEN and SYDVKM. The V end lost 6 bases, the J end lost 5 bases, and 19 bases lay between the germline ends. The CDR3 length is 15 residues.